These 18 T cell receptor beta chains came from one sample sequenced in a study of OX40 agonist ivuxolimab in advanced cancers. Clones were sequenced by immunoSEQ multiplex PCR, and TCRdb holds only the in-frame ones, with some missing. The table records some 66,000 clones, 77% of them present only once. The sample here was CD4+ or CD8+ T cells sorted from blood, taken in a trial of the OX40 agonist ivuxolimab. The receptors come from an adult with an advanced solid tumor such as melanoma, head and neck, liver or kidney cancer.

V gene TRBV19 combines with J gene TRBJ1-2; D unclear. Germline V gene lookup returns CDR1 LNHDA and CDR2 SQIVND (reference sequence). The CDR3 totals 13 residues. Trimming removed 3 bases from V and 7 bases from J, with 12 bases in between. The CDR3 DNA follows: TGTGCCAGTAGTATCGCTGCTGGGAGTGGCTACACCTTC. It encodes CASSIAAGSGYTF.

The CDR3 region is CASSKGSPSMNTEAFF. The CDR3 DNA sequence: TGTGCCAGTAGTAAGGGCAGCCCCTCGATGAACACTGAAGCTTTCTTT. V gene TRBV19 combines with J gene TRBJ1-1; unclear D gene. Trimming shortened V by 4 bases and J by 0 bases, and 15 bases separated the two germline ends. The CDR3 sequence is 16 residues long. The germline V gene has CDR1 LNHDA and CDR2 SQIVND (reference sequence).

The chain joins TRBV6-6 to TRBJ2-2; a weak D match, TRBD1 (6 bases). The CDR3 loop spans 15 amino acids. The germline gives CDR1 MNHNY, CDR2 SVGAGI (reference sequence). V was cut by 6 bases and J by 6 bases, with 17 bases left in between. The CDR3 sequence is CASRIHIQGAGELFF. The CDR3 bases are TGTGCCAGCAGAATCCATATACAGGGCGCCGGGGAGCTGTTTTTT.

V and J are TRBV28 and TRBJ2-4; 10 nucleotides align to TRBD1. The germline gives CDR1 MDHEN, CDR2 SYDVKM. The CDR3 length is 16 residues. With V trimmed by 4 bases and J by 6 bases, 9 bases remained unmatched. This chain's CDR3 is CASSSTTGGLGNIQYF. CDR3 bases: TGTGCCAGCAGTTCTACGACAGGGGGCTTGGGAAACATTCAGTACTTC.

The chain links TRBV6-1 to TRBJ2-7, with a weak D call TRBD1 (5 bases). The V gene's germline CDR1 is MNHNS and CDR2 SASEGT. The V gene lost 1 base and the J gene lost 1 base, with 11 bases spanning the gap. The CDR3 is made up of 15 amino acids. Here the CDR3 DNA reads TGTGCCAGCAGTGAAGGGTTTGGGGCATCCTACGAGCAGTACTTC. Translated, it gives CASSEGFGASYEQYF.

The V gene is TRBV7-3, the J gene TRBJ2-7; a weak D match, TRBD2 (6 bases). The CDR3 spans 15 residues. V was pared by 5 bases and J by 2 bases, with 16 bases between. CDR1 and CDR2 (germline): SGHTA, FQGTGA. The CDR3: CASSRQAGLAYEQYF. The CDR3 DNA reads as TGTGCCAGCAGCAGACAAGCGGGTTTAGCCTACGAGCAGTACTTC.

This clone was picked up one time. This rearrangement joins TRBV10-2 to TRBJ1-4; D unclear. CDR1 and CDR2 (germline): WSHSY, SAAADI. V lost 2 bases, J lost 0 bases, and 13 bases lay in between. The CDR3 is 17 amino acids. CDR3 region: CASSEVTYSATNEKLFF. Here the CDR3 DNA reads TGCGCCAGCAGTGAGGTGACATACAGTGCAACTAATGAAAAACTGTTTTTT.

The rearrangement links TRBV29-1 to TRBJ1-1; D gene unclear. CDR3 length equals 12 residues. From germline, CDR1 is SQVTM and CDR2 ANQGSEA. V lost 1 base, J lost 11 bases, and 14 bases lay in between. The CDR3 reads CSVEGGPGTAFF. DNA of the CDR3: TGCAGCGTTGAAGGTGGGCCAGGTACGGCTTTCTTT.

This chain joins TRBV7-2 and TRBJ1-3; D ambiguous. The germline V gene encodes CDR1 SGHTA and CDR2 FQGNSA. There are 13 residues in the CDR3. Trimming pared 5 bases from V and 2 bases from J, leaving 7 bases between. CDR3 coding DNA: TGTGCCAGCAGCCGCGGTGCTGGAAACACCATATATTTT. It yields the protein CASSRGAGNTIYF.

The chain carries TRBV15 and TRBJ1-2; D perhaps matches TRBD1 (6 bases). CDR1 and CDR2 (germline): LNHNV, YYDKDF (reference sequence). This CDR3 region has 15 residues. Trimming pared 0 bases from V and 4 bases from J, leaving 12 bases between. The CDR3 region has the DNA TGTGCCACCAGCAGAGAGGGGGCATTGGGCTATGGCTACACCTTC. It specifies CATSREGALGYGYTF.

The chain has TRBV5-1 and TRBJ2-2; unclear D gene. The ends were cut back, 5 bases at V and 3 bases at J, with 8 bases in the middle. The CDR3 contains 13 residues. The V gene's germline CDR1 is SGHRS and CDR2 YFSETQ. CDR3 coding DNA: TGCGCCAGCAGTTATAGGGACACCGGGGAGCTGTTTTTT. This translates into CASSYRDTGELFF.

DNA of the CDR3: TGTGCCAGCAGTTTTTCCGACAGCTATGGCTACACCTTC. Its translation is CASSFSDSYGYTF. The chain combines TRBV27 with TRBJ1-2; a possible D gene is TRBD1 (5 bases). CDR1 and CDR2 from the germline V gene are MNHEY and SMNVEV (reference sequence). The ends were cut back, 3 bases at V and 4 bases at J, with 9 bases in the middle. The CDR3 is 13 residues long.

The chain employs TRBV30 and TRBJ2-7; 7 positions agree with TRBD2. Germline V lookup: CDR1 GTSNPN, CDR2 SVGIG (reference sequence). The V segment lost 2 bases and the J segment 6 bases; nucleotides outside the gene matches: 7. The CDR3 loop spans 13 amino acids. The CDR3 here is CAWSKAGVSEQYF. CDR3 DNA sequence: TGTGCCTGGAGTAAGGCGGGGGTCTCCGAGCAGTACTTC. The variable domain in full, completed from reference TRBV30 and TRBJ2-7, reads SQTIHQWPATLVQPVGSPLSLECTVEGTSNPNLYWYRQAAGRGLQLLFYSVGIGQISSEVPQNLSASRPQDRQFILSSKKLLLSDSGFYLCAWSKAGVSEQYFGPGTRLTVT.

Only a few counts were recorded for this clone. The genes are TRBV6-5 and TRBJ2-7, with TRBD1 as a possible D gene (8 bases). The germline V and J ends were trimmed by 3 bases and 6 bases, with 18 bases remaining between them. The CDR3 consists of 15 residues. Germline loops: CDR1 MNHEY, CDR2 SVGAGI. For the CDR3, the DNA is TGTGCCAGCAGTTATGGGGGGGCAGGGGGCACCGAGCAGTACTTC. Translating it yields CASSYGGAGGTEQYF.

V gene TRBV1 combines with J gene TRBJ2-5; the D call TRBD2 from the table was never checked on the DNA. TRBV1 is given as a pseudogene. The CDR3 spans 18 residues. The CDR3 protein is CTSSQDKSAGGNQETQYF. The CDR3 DNA is TGCACCAGCAGCCAAGATAAGTCGGCGGGGGGGAATCAAGAGACCCAGTACTTC.

The chain links TRBV7-9 to TRBJ1-4; 8 positions agree with TRBD1. This CDR3 region has 15 residues. The V and J ends lost 5 bases and 4 bases, in that order; junction bases with no gene match: 6. CDR1 SEHNR and CDR2 FQNEAQ come from the germline V gene (reference sequence). The DNA for the CDR3 is TGTGCCAGCAGCATCCCGACAGGGGATAATGAAAAACTGTTTTTT. Translated: CASSIPTGDNEKLFF.

The V and J genes are TRBV10-2 and TRBJ2-2; TRBD2 matches 10 bases. Germline CDR1 and CDR2: WSHSY and SAAADI. V lost 4 bases, J lost 5 bases, and 7 bases stayed unmatched. The CDR3 has 16 residues. The CDR3 DNA sequence: TGCGCCAGCAGTGGCCGTCTAGCGGGAGATACCGGGGAGCTGTTTTTT. Protein: CASSGRLAGDTGELFF.

Regarding this clone: Within the sample, other DNA sequences also encode this same CDR3. The chain employs TRBV6-1 and TRBJ2-5; 8 nucleotides align to TRBD1. The CDR3 is made up of 14 amino acids. The germline V gene encodes CDR1 MNHNS and CDR2 SASEGT. With 3 bases clipped from V and 4 bases from J, the junction kept 4 bases outside the gene matches. CDR3 bases: TGTGCCAGCAGTGACAGGGGGCTTGGAGAGACCCAGTACTTC. Translating it yields CASSDRGLGETQYF.